The 7 T cell receptor beta chains below were found in one sample sequenced in a study of T-cell memory formation after mild COVID-19. TCRdb passed the 5' RACE reads through MiXCR, listing each CDR3 protein once. The sample has about 560,000 distinct CDR3 sequences; about 18% are singletons. Sequencing was carried out using PBMCs or a T cell subset sorted from them (not recorded which). The receptors stem from an adult woman who had mild COVID-19 (a few samples of this study predate the infection). Cell type and time point are not known.

This clonotype was counted a few times. The rearrangement joins TRBV4-1 to TRBJ1-5; D unresolved. This CDR3 has 13 amino acids. Germline CDR1 MGHRA, CDR2 YSYEKL. V dropped 0 bases and J dropped 5 bases, with 5 bases sitting between them. CDR3 protein: CASSQDLDQPQHF. As DNA, the CDR3 is TGCGCCAGCAGCCAAGATCTGGATCAGCCCCAGCATTTT.

The chain joins TRBV29-1 to TRBJ2-5; 8 bases agree with TRBD2. The J segment lost 7 bases and the V segment lost 5 bases, leaving 9 bases of the junction unmatched. The CDR3 extends over 13 amino acids. CDR1 and CDR2 from the germline V gene are SQVTM and ANQGSEA. The CDR3 loop is CSVYYSGALTQYF. In DNA form, the CDR3 reads TGCAGCGTTTATTATAGCGGGGCTTTGACCCAGTACTTC.

This clonotype was observed at least ten times. The J gene is TRBJ2-3, the V gene TRBV4-2, with D possibly matching TRBD2 (7 bases). CDR3 size: 17 residues. Germline-derived CDR1 and CDR2 are LGHNA and YNFKEQ. V lost 6 bases and J 2 bases, leaving 21 bases between the germline ends. CDR3 sequence: CASRRKGGGGPTDTQYF. Here the CDR3 DNA reads TGTGCCAGCAGACGGAAGGGAGGGGGAGGGCCCACAGATACGCAGTATTTT.

This clonotype was seen a few times. The rearrangement joins TRBV19 to TRBJ1-1, with D possibly being TRBD1 (5 bases). This CDR3 spans 15 amino acids. Germline CDR1 reads LNHDA; CDR2 reads SQIVND (reference sequence). V dropped 3 bases and J dropped 6 bases, with 17 bases sitting between them. CDR3 amino acids: CASSISWQGYPEAFF. In DNA, the CDR3 is TGTGCCAGTAGTATTTCCTGGCAGGGCTACCCTGAAGCTTTCTTT. Looking up the rest from reference TRBV19 and TRBJ1-1 gives the full variable domain: DGGITQSPKYLFRKEGQNVTLSCEQNLNHDAMYWYRQDPGQGLRLIYYSQIVNDFQKGDIAEGYSVSREKKESFPLTVTSAQKNPTAFYLCASSISWQGYPEAFFGQGTRLTVV.

The gene calls are TRBV7-9 and TRBJ2-7; 7 bases line up with TRBD1. The trim removed 2 bases at V and 3 bases at J, leaving 10 bases unmatched. The CDR3 totals 16 residues. CDR1 is SEHNR, CDR2 FQNEAQ, per germline (reference sequence). The CDR3 bases are TGTGCCAGCAGCTTACTCCAGGGGGTGAGGGGCTACGAGCAGTACTTC. Encoded protein: CASSLLQGVRGYEQYF.

This clonotype was picked up many times. V and J are TRBV6-6 and TRBJ1-5; a weak D match, TRBD1 (6 bases). Germline lookup yields CDR1 MNHNY and CDR2 SVGAGI (reference sequence). Trimming cost V 8 bases and J 5 bases, with 13 bases left between them. This CDR3 is 13 amino acids long. This chain's CDR3 is CASDPTGHQPQHF. In nucleotides, the CDR3 is TGTGCCAGCGACCCAACAGGGCATCAGCCCCAGCATTTT.

V gene TRBV6-6 combines with J gene TRBJ2-2; tentatively, D is TRBD1 or TRBD2 (6 bases each). CDR1 and CDR2 (germline): MNHNY, SVGAGI (reference sequence). Trimming took off 6 bases at V and 7 bases at J, with 9 bases between the two ends. This CDR3 is 12 amino acids long. In DNA, the CDR3 is TGTGCCAGCAGGAGGGGGGTCGGGGAGCTGTTTTTT. The encoded protein is CASRRGVGELFF.